The 4 T cell receptor beta chains listed next were all sequenced from one sample in a study of blood T cells in healthy people across ages. Then a second PCR, running roughly 6 to 12 cycles, was carried out with a sample-barcoded 5' primer and a J-beta primer mix. TCRdb re-derived calls from the 5' RACE reads in MiXCR, one entry per CDR3 protein. The table lists about 780,000 distinct CDR3 sequences, under 30% of them singletons, with over 2.5% in the top ten. The sample was also reused in another study, on T cells of mothers and their children.

Sequenced material: blood. The receptors stem from a boy younger than 18 in good health.

This clonotype came up a few times. One end of the junction varies from germline; a read error may be responsible. V gene TRBV3-1 combines with J gene TRBJ2-5; D uncertain. The CDR3 runs 15 residues. Germline V lookup: CDR1 LGHDT, CDR2 YNNKEL (reference sequence). This chain's CDR3 is CAGSQYSYGKETQYF. CDR3 in DNA: TGTGCCGGCAGCCAATACAGCTATGGAAAAGAGACCCAGTACTTC.

The chain joins TRBV20-1 to TRBJ2-7; D unclear. The CDR3 runs to 13 residues. Germline V gives CDR1 DFQATT, CDR2 SNEGSKA (reference sequence). V gave up 6 bases and J gave up 2 bases, with 14 bases separating them. DNA of the CDR3: TGCAGTGCGATCCTGGGCGGTACCTACGAGCAGTACTTC. This gives the protein CSAILGGTYEQYF.

In this sample, this clonotype turned up a few times. DNA of the CDR3: TGTGCCAGCAGTTTTAGAGGGGATCAAGAGACCCAGTACTTC. Translated, it gives CASSFRGDQETQYF. V gene TRBV27 combines with J gene TRBJ2-5, with D perhaps assigned TRBD1 or TRBD2 (5 bases each). Germline V gene sequence: CDR1 MNHEY, CDR2 SMNVEV (reference sequence). Trimming left V 3 bases short and J 2 bases short, with 10 bases between. The length of the CDR3 is 14 residues.

There are a few counts of this clonotype. This chain connects TRBV7-8 to TRBJ2-4; TRBD1 aligns across 7 bases. V was pared by 4 bases and J by 6 bases, with 3 bases of the junction left unmatched. The CDR3 extends over 13 amino acids. Germline V gene data show CDR1 as SGHVS and CDR2 as FQNEAQ. The CDR3 region has the DNA TGTGCCAGCAGCTCGGACAGGAGAAACATTCAGTACTTC. This translates into CASSSDRRNIQYF.